This T cell receptor beta chain was identified in a study of blood T cell repertoires in COVID-19. TCRdb keeps only in-frame clones here, not all; method: immunoSEQ multiplex PCR. Found here are some 160,000 clones, 84% of them singletons; the top ten hold about 2.7%. This CDR3 is built from 15 residues. With V trimmed by 1 base and J by 9 bases, 8 bases remained unmatched. Per the germline V gene, CDR1 is KGHSH and CDR2 is LQKENI. This receptor was taken from an elderly woman with COVID-19, enrolled during active disease. Sequencing was performed on peripheral blood. The J gene is TRBJ2-1, the V gene TRBV18; TRBD2 agrees at 8 bases. The CDR3 protein is CASSPRTGGLGEQFF. CDR3 nucleotides: TGTGCCAGCTCACCACGTACGGGGGGGCTCGGTGAGCAGTTCTTC.